The sequence of this T cell receptor (beta chain) was determined in a study of shared clonotypes between healthy human individuals. TCRdb's table, derived via immunoSEQ multiplex PCR, lists solely in-frame clones and lacks some. The sample carries roughly 1.5 million clones, around 98% recorded once. V shed 5 bases and J shed 7 bases, with 11 bases lying between them. CDR3 length: 13 residues. CDR1 is SGHAT and CDR2 is FQNNGV in the germline V gene. This receptor was obtained from a man aged 30 to 39 in good health. What was sequenced was naive CD4+ T cells sorted from blood. Subset specified: CD45RA+ positively selected. The rearrangement uses TRBV11-2 and TRBJ1-4; D gene unclear. The CDR3 here is CASSRVGGEKLFF. In DNA form, the CDR3 reads TGTGCCAGCAGCAGGGTTGGCGGTGAAAAACTGTTTTTT.